The entry that follows covers one TCR beta chain sequence. Its matching antigen is unknown. V was cut by 2 bases and J by 2 bases, with 17 bases left in between. The CDR3 has 17 amino acids. Per germline, CDR1 MNHEY and CDR2 SVGAGI. Carried by the TCR beta cDNA libraries were unique molecular identifiers. TCRdb redid the calling of the PCR reads with MiXCR, one entry per CDR3 protein. The sample shows about 540,000 distinct CDR3 sequences, roughly 34% of them seen only once. These data are taken from a study of post-analysis software for immune sequencing data. The study, taken as a whole, reports: Roughly 5 TRBV segments (TRBV5-6, TRBV5-1 and TRBV20-1 among them) occurred more frequently in patients than in controls. Strong same-batch co-clustering of samples appeared with F measure clustering.

The sample comprised blood. The V gene is TRBV6-5, the J gene TRBJ2-3; D is perhaps TRBD1 or TRBD2 (5 bases each). This sequence was found in a girl aged 2-17 years with multiple sclerosis. CDR3 in amino acids: CASSYKTGPSATDTQYF. The CDR3 coding sequence is TGTGCCAGCAGTTACAAAACGGGACCGAGCGCCACAGATACGCAGTATTTT.